This TCR beta chain emerged from a study of OX40 agonist ivuxolimab in advanced cancers. About the full investigation: Ivuxolimab, which targeted the costimulatory receptor OX40 (CD134), was an agonistic, fully human IgG2 monoclonal antibody. Intravenous ivuxolimab was administered to patients every 2 weeks at six dose levels: 0.01, 0.1, 0.3, 1.5, 3 and 10 mg/kg. Of the approximately 50 patients in dose escalation, 19 had hepatocellular carcinoma, some 15 had melanoma, 9 had renal cell carcinoma and 9 had head and neck cancer. The dose-escalation cohort was about 83% male with a mean age of around 62 years, ranging from roughly 20 to 85. Patients were allowed to have had prior anti-PD-1, anti-PD-L1 or anti-CTLA-4 therapy, and around 37% of the dose-escalation patients had previously received checkpoint inhibitors. Partial responses were achieved by three dose-escalation patients, of whom one had hepatocellular carcinoma and two had cutaneous melanoma. The purpose of peripheral TCRbeta sequencing was to test whether ivuxolimab changed TCR sequence diversity and led to clonal T-cell expansion. The paper covers the monotherapy dose-escalation part of the phase I ivuxolimab trial, which included N of about 51 patients. Study-level results and caveats: In partial responders in the 0.1-3.0 mg/kg groups, normalized peripheral clonal expansion was found to be among the lowest, especially among CD8+ T cells. Which antigens the clonally expanded peripheral T cells were specific for was not determined. Clonal expansion of both CD4+ and CD8+ blood T cells was observed from baseline to week 6 at doses 0.1 to 3.0 mg/kg. After ivuxolimab, CD8+ T cells had more expanded clones than CD4+ T cells on average. Low levels of normalized T-cell clonal expansion were also shown by some nonresponding patients.

For sequencing of the TCRbeta CDR3 region, genomic DNA was extracted from the sorted cells. The immunoSEQ Assay was used to sequence the TCRbeta CDR3 regions. TCRdb took this table from immuneACCESS and kept in-frame rearrangements with V and J called. Such tables lack part of the clones; where checked against another copy, unresolved V genes explain under half of the gap, and the rest is unexplained. The sample contains around 85,000 clones, about 89% of them found a single time. The leading ten clones occupy about 1.7% of the sample. Notes on this clone: What antigen it recognizes has not been identified. Per-nucleotide qualities are absent, and no much larger clonotype sits a single base away.

The trial excluded patients who had a history of autoimmune disease or were on systemic immunosuppression. Peripheral blood for TCR sequencing was collected from all dose cohorts at baseline, on cycle 4 day 1, and on cycle 7 day 1. Samples came from an open-label, multicenter, first-in-human phase I dose-escalation trial of ivuxolimab. Adults with locally advanced or metastatic melanoma, renal cell, hepatocellular, or head and neck squamous cell carcinoma were enrolled in the trial. Before TCR sequencing, CD4+ T cells and CD8+ T cells from peripheral blood were sorted into separate populations. For CDR1 and CDR2, the germline V gene lists MNHNS and SASEGT. At the junction V is shortened by 2 bases and J by 11 bases, with 10 bases in between. There are 11 amino acids in the CDR3, from cysteine to phenylalanine inclusive. CDR3 DNA is the only sequence kept; it has 33 bases, read in frame from the first base.

The TCR originated in an adult with an advanced solid tumor such as melanoma, head and neck, liver or kidney cancer. The chain couples TRBV6-1 to TRBJ2-7; no D gene is confidently identified. The sequencing used CD4+ or CD8+ T cells sorted from blood, collected in a trial of the OX40 agonist ivuxolimab. The CDR3 sequence is CASSENRVEYF. Read as DNA, the sequence is TGTGCCAGCAGTGAAAATCGGGTAGAGTACTTC.